This entry is about one TCR beta chain. This sample is drawn from a study of T cell changes during pregnancy in multiple sclerosis. The repertoire was sequenced with immunoSEQ multiplex PCR; TCRdb's copy has only in-frame clones and lacks some. Here the sample spans 40,000 to 60,000 clones, 80% to 95% being singletons. Per germline, CDR1 SGHNT and CDR2 YENEEA. V shed 5 bases, J shed 3 bases, and the junction held 6 bases outside the gene matches. The CDR3 consists of 16 residues. The specimen comprised peripheral blood, sampled after pregnancy. This clonotype was sampled from a female donor with multiple sclerosis, enrolled in a pregnancy study. V gene TRBV11-3 combines with J gene TRBJ2-1; 11 bases fit TRBD2. CDR3 DNA: TGTGCCAGCAGCACCATAGCGGGGGGGCGCTACAATGAGCAGTTCTTC. Protein sequence: CASSTIAGGRYNEQFF. Full variable domain (rest looked up from reference TRBV11-3 and TRBJ2-1): EAGVVQSPRYKIIEKKQPVAFWCNPISGHNTLYWYLQNLGQGPELLIRYENEEAVDDSQLPKDRFSAERLKGVDSTLKIQPAELGDSAVYLCASSTIAGGRYNEQFFGPGTRLTVL.